A single sample gave rise to the 18 T cell receptor beta chains below, sequenced in a study of CD8 T cells in Susac syndrome. 0.5 to 1 ug RNA was reverse transcribed with random hexamers. TCRdb reanalysed the immunoSEQ multiplex PCR reads using MiXCR and keeps one entry per CDR3 protein. The sample lists just under 150,000 distinct CDR3 sequences, approximately 94% seen once, with about 0.076% in the top ten. What was sequenced was CD4+ T cells from PBMCs. The receptors derive from a human donor in good health.

The genes are TRBV5-1 and TRBJ2-2, with 7 bases that match TRBD1. The CDR3 extends over 15 amino acids. The V segment lost 1 base and the J segment 5 bases; nucleotides outside the gene matches: 5. The germline CDR1 and CDR2 sequences are SGHRS and YFSETQ. CDR3 bases: TGCGCCAGCAGCTTGACCCTGACAGGGACCGGGGAGCTGTTTTTT. Amino acid sequence: CASSLTLTGTGELFF.

This chain uses TRBV5-1 with TRBJ2-1; a weak D match, TRBD2 (5 bases). Per the germline V gene, CDR1 is SGHRS and CDR2 is YFSETQ. V dropped 4 bases and J dropped 7 bases, with 15 bases sitting between them. This CDR3 comprises 14 residues. The CDR3 reads CASSEIALGNEQFF. The CDR3 nucleotides read TGCGCCAGCAGCGAAATAGCGCTGGGAAATGAGCAGTTCTTC.

The chain uses TRBV7-9 and TRBJ2-3; TRBD1 is a possible D gene (6 bases). The CDR3 is made up of 18 amino acids. The germline V and J ends were trimmed by 5 bases and 3 bases, with 24 bases remaining between them. Germline V gives CDR1 SEHNR, CDR2 FQNEAQ (reference sequence). CDR3 sequence reads: CASSLTLTGLGETDTQYF. CDR3 DNA: TGTGCCAGCAGCCTTACCCTTACAGGGTTGGGCGAAACAGATACGCAGTATTTT.

The chain couples TRBV20-1 to TRBJ2-7; D remains ambiguous. The germline V gene has CDR1 DFQATT and CDR2 SNEGSKA (reference sequence). Trimming left V 6 bases short and J 5 bases short, with 17 bases between. This CDR3 is built from 13 residues. CDR3 in DNA: TGCAGTGCGAGCCGAGTAGCAGGACACGAGCAGTACTTC. This sequence encodes CSASRVAGHEQYF.

The chain couples TRBV4-2 to TRBJ2-7; 7 bases are shared with TRBD2. The V and J ends lost 5 bases and 2 bases, in that order; junction bases with no gene match: 6. CDR1 is LGHNA, CDR2 YNFKEQ, per germline. The CDR3 totals 14 residues. The CDR3 nucleotides read TGTGCCAGCAGCTCCCTAGCGGATACCTACGAGCAGTACTTC. Its translation is CASSSLADTYEQYF.

Written as DNA, the CDR3 is TGTGCCAGCAGCGACGACAGGGATAATCAGCCCCAGCATTTT. Residues: CASSDDRDNQPQHF. The V call is TRBV7-9, the J call TRBJ1-5; the match to TRBD1 covers 7 bases. Per germline, CDR1 SEHNR and CDR2 FQNEAQ (reference sequence). The CDR3 totals 14 residues. The V gene end was trimmed by 5 bases and the J gene end by 4 bases; junction bases not matched to a gene: 5.

This sequence joins TRBV18 and TRBJ2-7; D perhaps matches TRBD1 (6 bases). Germline lookup yields CDR1 KGHSH and CDR2 LQKENI. The CDR3 covers 14 residues. V gave up 1 base and J gave up 2 bases, with 9 bases separating them. CDR3 sequence reads: CASSPRRDTYEQYF. The CDR3, as DNA: TGTGCCAGCTCACCACGTCGGGACACCTACGAGCAGTACTTC.

This chain joins TRBV20-1 and TRBJ2-5; TRBD2 aligns across 8 bases. The V segment lost 2 bases and the J segment 4 bases; nucleotides outside the gene matches: 0. The CDR3 is 12 residues long. Per the germline V gene, CDR1 is DFQATT and CDR2 is SNEGSKA (reference sequence). CDR3 loop: CSARLAGETQYF. The CDR3 DNA reads TGCAGTGCTAGACTAGCGGGAGAGACCCAGTACTTC.

This chain uses TRBV7-3 with TRBJ2-1; D unresolved. From germline, CDR1 is SGHTA and CDR2 FQGTGA. Trimming shortened V by 5 bases and J by 9 bases, and 11 bases separated the two germline ends. The CDR3 consists of 12 residues. The CDR3 region is CASSNDGGEQFF. The CDR3, as DNA: TGTGCCAGCAGCAACGATGGCGGTGAGCAGTTCTTC. The full variable domain, completed using reference TRBV7-3 and TRBJ2-1, is GAGVSQTPSNKVTEKGKYVELRCDPISGHTALYWYRQSLGQGPEFLIYFQGTGAADDSGLPNDRFFAVRPEGSVSTLKIQRTERGDSAVYLCASSNDGGEQFFGPGTRLTVL.

This sequence joins TRBV19 and TRBJ1-5, with D maybe TRBD1 (6 bases). V lost 10 bases and J lost 10, with 23 bases in between. Germline CDR1 is LNHDA and CDR2 is SQIVND (reference sequence). This CDR3 contains 14 residues. CDR3 DNA: TGTGCCACCCAAGTCAAGGGGGATTCTGGACCCCAGCATTTT. Protein: CATQVKGDSGPQHF.

The V gene is TRBV2, the J gene TRBJ2-1; D remains ambiguous. Trimming cost V 1 base and J 5 bases, with 12 bases left between them. This CDR3 has 15 amino acids. In germline, CDR1 is SNHLY, CDR2 FYNNEI. The CDR3 nucleotides are TGTGCCAGCAGTGAAGAGGGCAGCGTGAACAATGAGCAGTTCTTC. Translating gives CASSEEGSVNNEQFF.

V usage is TRBV19 and J usage is TRBJ2-4; TRBD2 agrees at 14 bases. The germline CDR1 and CDR2 sequences are LNHDA and SQIVND (reference sequence). With 6 bases clipped from V and 7 bases from J, the junction kept 5 bases outside the gene matches. This CDR3 region has 15 residues. CDR3 in DNA: TGTGCCAGTAGGGAACGGACTAGCGGGAGGAACATTCAGTACTTC. Amino acids: CASRERTSGRNIQYF. Full variable domain (outside the CDR3, taken from reference TRBV19 and TRBJ2-4): DGGITQSPKYLFRKEGQNVTLSCEQNLNHDAMYWYRQDPGQGLRLIYYSQIVNDFQKGDIAEGYSVSREKKESFPLTVTSAQKNPTAFYLCASRERTSGRNIQYFGAGTRLSVL.

The chain uses TRBV5-4 and TRBJ2-7, with 9 bases matching TRBD2. The CDR3 runs 15 residues. After removal of 3 bases from V and 6 bases from J, the junction contained 10 bases not matched to a gene. Germline lookup yields CDR1 SGHNT and CDR2 YYREEE (reference sequence). CDR3 sequence reads: CASSWVPGLATEQYF. The CDR3 DNA is TGTGCCAGCAGCTGGGTGCCGGGACTAGCAACCGAGCAGTACTTC.

The V gene is TRBV20-1, the J gene TRBJ2-7; 7 nucleotides align to TRBD2. CDR3 size: 13 residues. Germline trimming cut 7 bases from V and 2 bases from J; bases unmatched to any gene: 8. Germline CDR1 reads DFQATT; CDR2 reads SNEGSKA (reference sequence). CDR3 sequence reads: CSVSLSGAYEQYF. The CDR3 nucleotides are TGCAGTGTATCCCTCAGCGGGGCCTACGAGCAGTACTTC.

The CDR3 here is CSVEVVTRDTQYF. The CDR3 coding sequence is TGCAGCGTTGAAGTGGTAACACGAGATACGCAGTATTTT. The chain employs TRBV29-1 and TRBJ2-3, with D uncertain. The CDR3 is made up of 13 amino acids. V lost 1 base and J 5 bases, leaving 10 bases between the germline ends. Germline V CDR1 and CDR2: SQVTM, ANQGSEA.

This clonotype was detected only once. DNA of the CDR3: TGTGCCAGCAGTACCCCCGGACAGGGCCCAACCGGGGAGCTGTTTTTT. It encodes CASSTPGQGPTGELFF. This sequence joins TRBV12-3 or TRBV12-4 and TRBJ2-2; 8 bases agree with TRBD1. This CDR3 contains 16 residues. The V gene end was trimmed by 5 bases and the J gene end by 5 bases; junction bases not matched to a gene: 10.

V and J are TRBV3-1 and TRBJ2-4; D is unresolved. There are 15 residues in the CDR3. Looked up from germline, CDR1 is LGHDT and CDR2 is YNNKEL (reference sequence). Trimming removed 4 bases from V and 6 bases from J, with 16 bases in between. The CDR3 region has the DNA TGTGCCAGCAGCCCAGATGGAAGGCCGGGAAACATTCAGTACTTC. Translating gives CASSPDGRPGNIQYF.

In this sample, this clonotype turned up once. The J gene is TRBJ1-1, the V gene TRBV9; tentatively, D is TRBD1 (5 bases). The CDR3 loop spans 13 amino acids. In germline, CDR1 is SGDLS, CDR2 YYNGEE. The V end lost 0 bases, the J end lost 5 bases, and 8 bases lay between the germline ends. The CDR3, as DNA: TGTGCCAGCAGCGTAGCCAGGGCTACTGAAGCTTTCTTT. Translation gives CASSVARATEAFF. The whole variable domain, remainder taken from reference TRBV9 and TRBJ1-1, is DSGVTQTPKHLITATGQRVTLRCSPRSGDLSVYWYQQSLDQGLQFLIQYYNGEERAKGNILERFSAQQFPDLHSELNLSSLELGDSALYFCASSVARATEAFFGQGTRLTVV.